This is a list of T cell receptor beta chains from one sample in a study of PD-1 blockade in classical Hodgkin lymphoma. Method: immunoSEQ multiplex PCR; TCRdb's copy keeps in-frame clones and lacks some. The sample carries 20,000 to 25,000 clones, around two thirds recorded once. This specimen was peripheral blood mononuclear cells (PBMCs), taken at baseline. The receptors here all came from a human donor with classical Hodgkin lymphoma. Each CDR3 is given with its conserved first and last residue. The D gene is left open where the match is weak. Rows give clone size only sometimes, using once, few, many, or a class for an expanded clone.

V	D	size	J	DNA	CDR3
TRBV6-6	NA	NA	TRBJ1-1	TGTGCCAGCAGTTACGGCTTGACTCAGGGTGGTACTGAAGCTTTCTTT	CASSYGLTQGGTEAFF
TRBV5-1	NA	few	TRBJ1-1	TGCGCCAGCAGCTCCGGGACAAGGAACACTGAAGCTTTCTTT	CASSSGTRNTEAFF
TRBV18	NA	NA	TRBJ2-7	TGTGCCAGCTCACGTTCAGGGTTCTACGAGCAGTACTTC	CASSRSGFYEQYF
TRBV5-1	TRBD1	NA	TRBJ2-2	TGCGCCAGCAGCACCGGGGACAGGGCCACCGGGGAGCTGTTTTTT	CASSTGDRATGELFF
TRBV28	NA	few	TRBJ2-7	TGTGCCAGCAGTTTTGACAGGATAGCCTACGAGCAGTACTTC	CASSFDRIAYEQYF
TRBV6-1	TRBD1	NA	TRBJ1-2	TGTGCCAGCAGTGAAATGGACAGGAGGTTGTTCTTC	CASSEMDRRLFF
TRBV5-5	TRBD2	NA	TRBJ2-5	TGTGCCAGCAGCTTGGGACTAGCGGGGGGAGAGACCCAGTACTTC	CASSLGLAGGETQYF
TRBV6-6	TRBD1	NA	TRBJ1-2	TGTGCCAGCAGTTTCGGGACAGATTACAACTATGGCTACACCTTC	CASSFGTDYNYGYTF
TRBV19	NA	NA	TRBJ1-5	TGTGCCAGTAGTATGGGCCCTTCTGGAAATCAGCCCCAGCATTTT	CASSMGPSGNQPQHF
TRBV5-5	TRBD1	NA	TRBJ2-7	TGTGCCAGCAGCTGGGGACAGGGGAACTCCTACGAGCAGTACTTC	CASSWGQGNSYEQYF
TRBV7-6	NA	NA	TRBJ2-7	TGTGCCAGCAGCTTAGAACGGGGACACCTCTACGAGCAGTACTTC	CASSLERGHLYEQYF
TRBV19	TRBD1	NA	TRBJ1-2	TGTGCCAGTAGTATCGGGACAGGGGGCGCGTCCGACTATGGCTACACCTTC	CASSIGTGGASDYGYTF
TRBV2	NA	NA	TRBJ2-5	TGTGCCAGCAGTGAAGCGCAAGAGACCCAGTACTTC	CASSEAQETQYF
TRBV4-3	TRBD1	NA	TRBJ1-2	TGCGCCAGCAGCCTCGGCGGCAGGGGGGGCTACACCTTC	CASSLGGRGGYTF
TRBV7-2	NA	NA	TRBJ1-6	TGTGCCAGCAGCGTCCGGGCCTCGGGGAATTCACCCCTCCACTTT	CASSVRASGNSPLHF
TRBV7-2	NA	NA	TRBJ1-3	TGTGCCAGCAGCTTAGCGATAGGGATGCAGGGTGGATCTGGAAACACCATATATTTT	CASSLAIGMQGGSGNTIYF
TRBV28	NA	NA	TRBJ2-2	TGTGCCAGCAGTTTTGCCGGTACGAACACCGGGGAGCTGTTTTTT	CASSFAGTNTGELFF
TRBV6-9	NA	NA	TRBJ1-5	TGTGCCAGCACTCGAGATTGGTGGAGCAATCAGCCCCAGCATTTT	CASTRDWWSNQPQHF
TRBV18	NA	NA	TRBJ2-7	TGTGCCAGCTCACCACCAGGGGGGACCTACGAGCAGTACTTC	CASSPPGGTYEQYF
TRBV4-1	TRBD2	NA	TRBJ2-7	TGCGCCAGCAGCGGACTAGCGGTTTCCTACGAGCAGTACTTC	CASSGLAVSYEQYF
TRBV5-1	NA	NA	TRBJ2-7	TGCGCCAGCAGCCCCGTCCCTACGGCCCCCCACGAGCAGTACTTC	CASSPVPTAPHEQYF
TRBV7-9	NA	NA	TRBJ1-1	TGTGCCAGCAGCTTAGAACAGAGTTTATTGGGCACTGAAGCTTTCTTT	CASSLEQSLLGTEAFF
TRBV30	TRBD1	NA	TRBJ2-7	TGTGCCTGGGACAGGGGCAACACCTACGAGCAGTACTTC	CAWDRGNTYEQYF
TRBV7-3	NA	NA	TRBJ2-3	TGTGCCAGCAGCTTATCGATGAGCACAGATACGCAGTATTTT	CASSLSMSTDTQYF
TRBV5-5	NA	few	TRBJ1-5	TGTGCCAGCAGCTTAGGAGGATTCGGCAATCAGCCCCAGCATTTT	CASSLGGFGNQPQHF
TRBV10-1	NA	NA	TRBJ2-2	TGCGCCAGCAGAAGGGGCAACACCGGGGAGCTGTTTTTT	CASRRGNTGELFF
TRBV7-2	NA	few	TRBJ1-2	TGTGCCAGCAGCTTAGACGGGTATGGCTACACCTTC	CASSLDGYGYTF
TRBV6-6	NA	NA	TRBJ2-7	TGTGCCAGCAGTCCCGGGACGCTCGAGCAGTACTTC	CASSPGTLEQYF
TRBV6-5	NA	NA	TRBJ2-4	TGTGCCAGCTTTGGATACATTCAGTACTTC	CASFGYIQYF
TRBV4-3	NA	NA	TRBJ2-1	TGCGCCAGCAGCCAGTATGTACTGATGGACCGCACCCTAAAGAACAATGAGCAGTTCTTC	CASSQYVLMDRTLKNNEQFF
TRBV30	NA	NA	TRBJ1-2	TGTGCCTGGATCTCGCAGGGAATTTATGGCTACACCTTC	CAWISQGIYGYTF
TRBV7-2	NA	NA	TRBJ1-2	TGTGCCAGCAGCTTAGCCCGGGAGCCCAACTATGGCTACACCTTC	CASSLAREPNYGYTF
TRBV29-1	TRBD1	once	TRBJ2-7	TGCAGCGTCCCGGTAGGGGGCGCGTCGTCCGAGCAGTACTTC	CSVPVGGASSEQYF
TRBV19	NA	NA	TRBJ2-3	TGTGCCAGTAGAGGGCTGGGCCCAGATACGCAGTATTTT	CASRGLGPDTQYF
TRBV7-6	NA	once	TRBJ2-7	TGTGCCAGCAGCTTAGACCGATCCTACGAGCAGTACTTC	CASSLDRSYEQYF
TRBV6-5	TRBD2	NA	TRBJ2-5	TGTGCCAGCAGTTTCGGGACTAGCGGGGGGTCCCAGTACTTC	CASSFGTSGGSQYF
TRBV6-5	TRBD2	NA	TRBJ2-3	TGTGCCAGCAGCTCAGCGGGAGGTAGAACAGATACGCAGTATTTT	CASSSAGGRTDTQYF
TRBV28	NA	NA	TRBJ1-5	TGTGCCGTTAAAGGGAGCAATCAGCCCCAGCATTTT	CAVKGSNQPQHF
TRBV6-5	NA	few	TRBJ2-5	TGTGCCAGCAGTGGGACTAAAGGGGGAGAGACCCAGTACTTC	CASSGTKGGETQYF
TRBV19	NA	NA	TRBJ1-1	TGTGCCAGTAGTACCCAGGCAGATAGTCTTGGGGCTGAAGCTTTCTTT	CASSTQADSLGAEAFF
TRBV11-2	NA	NA	TRBJ2-7	TGTGCCAGCACCGAAGAGATTACCTACGAGCAGTACTTC	CASTEEITYEQYF
TRBV5-6	NA	NA	TRBJ1-2	TGTGCCAGCAGCTTGGATGGCAGTGGGGGCAACTATGGCTACACCTTC	CASSLDGSGGNYGYTF
TRBV19	TRBD2	NA	TRBJ2-3	TGTGCCAGTAGTGCGACTAGCGGGGGTTCTAGCACAGATACGCAGTATTTT	CASSATSGGSSTDTQYF
TRBV18	TRBD2	NA	TRBJ2-7	TGTGCCAGCTCACCAGTCGGCGGGGGGTACTCCTACGAGCAGTACTTC	CASSPVGGGYSYEQYF
TRBV6-5	NA	once	TRBJ1-2	TGTGCCAGCAGTTACTATGGAGCTGGAGCCTACACCTTC	CASSYYGAGAYTF
TRBV27	TRBD1	NA	TRBJ1-6	TGTGCCAGCAGTCCACTCCCCGGGACAGGGAGCTCCTATAATTCACCCCTCCACTTT	CASSPLPGTGSSYNSPLHF
TRBV5-1	NA	NA	TRBJ1-1	TGCGCCAGCAGCTTCACCACAGGGATGAACACTGAAGCTTTCTTT	CASSFTTGMNTEAFF
TRBV6-5	NA	NA	TRBJ1-1	TGTGCCAGCAGTTACTCGAAGGGTGGGAGGAACACTGAAGCTTTCTTT	CASSYSKGGRNTEAFF
TRBV2	TRBD2	NA	TRBJ2-1	TGTGCCAGCAGTCGGACTAGCGGGGGGAGGAATGAGCAGTTCTTC	CASSRTSGGRNEQFF